Described below is a single TCR beta chain sequence and its context. This clonotype was seen ten or more times. Its recognized antigen is unknown. Per-nucleotide qualities are absent, and no much larger clonotype sits a single base away. Based on the germline V gene, the CDR1 and CDR2 sequences are SGHDN and FVKESK. From the cysteine through the phenylalanine, the CDR3 covers 12 amino acids. CDR3 DNA is the only sequence kept; it has 36 bases, read in frame from the first base. Between the V and J ends, shortened by 1 base and 4 bases respectively, the junction contains 4 bases. Receptor amplification or capture employed 5' RACE. Sequencing instrument: NextSeq 500. In the TCR library protocol, unique molecular identifiers were attached to individual cDNA molecules to correct for PCR bias and sequencing error. TCR alpha and beta chains were both sequenced, and the abundances of alpha and beta sequences in each sample were closely correlated with each other. As for how the authors treated the data: V gene, J gene and CDR3 annotation of TCR sequences was performed with Decombinator V4. TCRs were defined as expanded if a significant change between any two time points was detected under a Poisson model with p below 0.0001. TCR abundances were normalised to the total number of TCRs sequenced per sample and were expressed as counts per million. TRAV1-2 paired with TRAJ12, TRAJ20 or TRAJ33 defined MAIT TCRs, while TRAV10 paired with TRAJ18 defined iNKT TCRs. VDJdb, accessed on 1 November 2021, was searched for TCRs annotated for CMV, EBV and SARS-CoV-2, and TCRs annotated for more than one antigen were excluded. The raw public data were reprocessed by TCRdb itself: fastp quality trimming at Q25, MiXCR clonotype calling, in-frame beta chains only. Every entry covers one CDR3 protein and lists the most common genes and DNA from its rows. These V and J calls derive from TCRdb rather than the authors' analysis. Across this sample there are tens of thousands of distinct CDR3 sequences, with around 12% seen only once. Jointly, the top ten make up around 1.3% of the sample.

This was a case-control study nested in a cohort of healthcare workers in London, UK, who had nasopharyngeal swab PCR tests and blood samples taken every week. Healthcare workers were recruited during the week of the UK lockdown, between 23 and 31 March 2020, and followed weekly for up to roughly 15 weeks. This sample was included in a study of early T cells in non-severe SARS-CoV-2 infection (dated by TCRdb to 2020 to 2022). About the investigation overall: TCR sequencing used bulk RNA from unsorted whole blood, so alpha and beta chains could not be paired. Study-wide findings and limitations: VDJdb matching was skewed toward anti-spike CD8 responses and likely underestimated virus-specific expansions by missing private and CD4 specificities.

Sequenced material: whole blood. This TCR was recovered from an adult who was a healthcare worker with PCR-confirmed SARS-CoV-2 infection or an uninfected control (not recorded which). This chain joins TRBV14 to TRBJ1-1; the D gene cannot be resolved reliably. The DNA sequence reads TGTGCCAGCAGCCAAGGATTCACTGAAGCTTTCTTT. The encoded protein is CASSQGFTEAFF.